The next 21 T cell receptor beta chains were all read from a single sample in a study of sequential checkpoint blockade in melanoma. Treatment meaning: randomized to nivolumab then ipilimumab (arm A) or the reverse (arm B). The data were produced by immunoSEQ multiplex PCR, yet TCRdb's version contains in-frame clones alone and is incomplete. This table holds around 18,000 clones, 69% found once. This sample comprised CD8+ T cells sorted from blood (inferred from file names), obtained from a patient given nivolumab and ipilimumab in sequence. Receptor source: a human donor with melanoma.

This clone appeared a few times. The V call is TRBV7-9, the J call TRBJ2-3, with 8 bases fitting TRBD1. CDR1 and CDR2 from the germline V gene are SEHNR and FQNEAQ (reference sequence). The ends lost 8 bases at V and 6 bases at J; junction bases unmatched: 4. The CDR3 runs 12 residues. This CDR3 reads CASAHRGDTQYF. The DNA of the CDR3 is TGTGCCAGCGCCCACAGGGGGGATACGCAGTATTTT. Combining the CDR3 with reference TRBV7-9 and TRBJ2-3 gives the whole variable domain DTGVSQNPRHKITKRGQNVTFRCDPISEHNRLYWYRQTLGQGPEFLTYFQNEAQLEKSRLLSDRFSAERPKGSFSTLEIQRTEQGDSAMYLCASAHRGDTQYFGPGTRLTVL.

V usage is TRBV15 and J usage is TRBJ2-1; D remains ambiguous. V shed 3 bases and J shed 0 bases, with 18 bases lying between them. The CDR3 extends over 18 amino acids. Germline assignment: CDR1 LNHNV and CDR2 YYDKDF (reference sequence). The CDR3 sequence is CATSSPPLQLSSYNEQFF. As DNA, the CDR3 is TGTGCCACCAGCAGTCCCCCCTTACAGCTTAGCTCCTACAATGAGCAGTTCTTC.

This clone turned up a few times. The V and J genes are TRBV7-2 and TRBJ2-7; 9 bases agree with TRBD2. The CDR3 consists of 15 residues. The V segment lost 1 base and the J segment 4 bases; nucleotides outside the gene matches: 5. The germline CDR1 and CDR2 sequences are SGHTA and FQGNSA. CDR3 sequence (DNA): TGTGCCAGCAGCTTAGTAGCGGGGGTTCTTTACGAGCAGTACTTC. This translates into CASSLVAGVLYEQYF.

The genes are TRBV30 and TRBJ1-5, with 12 nucleotides matching TRBD1. Per germline, CDR1 GTSNPN and CDR2 SVGIG (reference sequence). The CDR3 covers 13 residues. Trimming took 5 bases from V and 7 from J; bases not matched to a gene: 3. In DNA form, the CDR3 reads TGTGCCTGGCAGGGGACAGGGGGCCAGCCCCAGCATTTT. The encoded protein is CAWQGTGGQPQHF.

The chain combines TRBV5-4 with TRBJ2-5; the match to TRBD2 covers 13 bases. V dropped 4 bases and J dropped 5; count of bases not matched to a gene: 8. Germline V gene lookup returns CDR1 SGHNT and CDR2 YYREEE (reference sequence). The CDR3 consists of 16 residues. DNA of the CDR3: TGTGCCAGCAGCCCCGGACTAGCGGGAGTTGGTGAGACCCAGTACTTC. Translating gives CASSPGLAGVGETQYF.

This clone was seen only once. This chain joins TRBV11-2 and TRBJ1-5; TRBD1 matches at 8 bases. The CDR3 spans 15 residues. The junction had 5 bases not matched to a gene; V was cut back by 5 bases and J by 2 bases. Germline V lookup: CDR1 SGHAT, CDR2 FQNNGV. CDR3 bases: TGTGCCAGCAGCCCGACAGGGGTTGGCAATCAGCCCCAGCATTTT. This codes for CASSPTGVGNQPQHF.

V is TRBV6-5 and J is TRBJ2-3; perhaps TRBD1 as D (5 bases). V was trimmed by 4 bases and J by 0 bases, leaving 8 bases between them. The germline V gene has CDR1 MNHEY and CDR2 SVGAGI. The CDR3 is 14 amino acids. This CDR3 is CASSWQGSTDTQYF. CDR3 sequence (DNA): TGTGCCAGCAGTTGGCAGGGAAGCACAGATACGCAGTATTTT.

The J gene is TRBJ1-5, the V gene TRBV10-2; unclear D gene. Germline V CDR1 and CDR2: WSHSY, SAAADI. The CDR3 is made up of 13 amino acids. Trimming cost V 3 bases and J 8 bases, with 11 bases left between them. CDR3 in amino acids: CASSEPGSEPQHF. The CDR3 nucleotides read TGCGCCAGCAGTGAACCGGGATCGGAGCCCCAGCATTTT.

This clone was picked up one time. The chain is built from TRBV19 and TRBJ1-2, with TRBD1 as a possible D gene (6 bases). Looked up from germline, CDR1 is LNHDA and CDR2 is SQIVND (reference sequence). V lost 6 bases and J lost 8, with 16 bases in between. This CDR3 is built from 13 residues. The CDR3 is CASSFDRIWGYTF. Here the CDR3 DNA reads TGTGCCAGTAGCTTCGACAGGATTTGGGGCTACACCTTC.

The rearrangement links TRBV9 to TRBJ2-1, with 14 bases matching TRBD2. Unmatched junction bases numbered 5, after V lost 4 bases and J lost 8 bases. The CDR3 loop spans 15 amino acids. Germline V CDR1 and CDR2: SGDLS, YYNGEE. CDR3 DNA: TGTGCCAGCAGCTCGAGACTAGCGGGGGGGGATGAGCAGTTCTTC. Protein sequence: CASSSRLAGGDEQFF.

The chain combines TRBV19 with TRBJ2-7, with 7 bases fitting TRBD1. The ends lost 1 base at V and 3 bases at J; junction bases unmatched: 6. Germline V gene sequence: CDR1 LNHDA, CDR2 SQIVND (reference sequence). The CDR3 runs to 15 residues. CDR3 residues: CASSIAWDSNYEQYF. Here the CDR3 DNA reads TGTGCCAGTAGTATAGCATGGGACAGCAACTACGAGCAGTACTTC.

This chain uses TRBV29-1 with TRBJ1-2; D is perhaps TRBD1 (6 bases). CDR1 and CDR2 from the germline V gene are SQVTM and ANQGSEA. Trimming took 8 bases from V and 2 from J, leaving 15 bases between them. The CDR3 has 13 amino acids. The CDR3: CSSLQQGNYGYTF. CDR3 in DNA: TGCAGCTCCCTTCAACAGGGCAACTATGGCTACACCTTC.

The chain combines TRBV5-4 with TRBJ1-2; D may be TRBD1 (5 bases). Germline V gene sequence: CDR1 SGHNT, CDR2 YYREEE (reference sequence). This CDR3 has 14 residues. Trimming removed 6 bases from V and 2 bases from J, with 14 bases in between. CDR3 coding DNA: TGTGCCAGCAACCTAGACGGGGGGAACTATGGCTACACCTTC. This encodes CASNLDGGNYGYTF.

The CDR3 sequence: CASGQANTGELFF. The CDR3 DNA is TGTGCCAGTGGACAGGCGAACACCGGGGAGCTGTTTTTT. The chain uses TRBV13 and TRBJ2-2, with TRBD1 matching over 7 bases. Germline loops: CDR1 PRHDT, CDR2 FYEKMQ (reference sequence). CDR3 length: 13 amino acids. The V and J ends lost 9 bases and 0 bases, in that order; junction bases with no gene match: 1.

The rearrangement uses TRBV6-5 and TRBJ2-7, with D tentatively TRBD2 (6 bases). The germline CDR1 and CDR2 sequences are MNHEY and SVGAGI. The CDR3 extends over 14 amino acids. V shed 6 bases and J shed 0 bases, with 12 bases lying between them. In DNA form, the CDR3 reads TGTGCCAGCAGCCGCGGGGACTTCTCCTACGAGCAGTACTTC. Its translation is CASSRGDFSYEQYF.

This clone was detected only a few times. This chain uses TRBV7-3 with TRBJ2-7; 9 bases match TRBD2. J gave up 3 bases and V 2 bases, and 8 bases lay outside the gene matches. This CDR3 is 16 amino acids long. Germline CDR1 is SGHTA and CDR2 is FQGTGA. The CDR3: CASSLAFYSGSYEQYF. The CDR3 region has the DNA TGTGCCAGCAGCTTAGCCTTTTATAGCGGGAGCTACGAGCAGTACTTC. Combining the CDR3 with reference TRBV7-3 and TRBJ2-7 gives the whole variable domain GAGVSQTPSNKVTEKGKYVELRCDPISGHTALYWYRQSLGQGPEFLIYFQGTGAADDSGLPNDRFFAVRPEGSVSTLKIQRTERGDSAVYLCASSLAFYSGSYEQYFGPGTRLTVT.

This clone was picked up a small number of times. The chain links TRBV7-6 to TRBJ2-2; D remains unclear. CDR1 and CDR2 (germline): SGHVS, FNYEAQ. V dropped 1 base and J dropped 0 bases, with 12 bases sitting between them. The CDR3 runs to 17 residues. The DNA for the CDR3 is TGTGCCAGCAGCTTAGATTCTGGGCAGCCGAACACCGGGGAGCTGTTTTTT. Translation: CASSLDSGQPNTGELFF. Variable domain in full (rest from reference TRBV7-6 and TRBJ2-2): GAGVSQSPRYKVTKRGQDVALRCDPISGHVSLYWYRQALGQGPEFLTYFNYEAQQDKSGLPNDRFSAERPEGSISTLTIQRTEQRDSAMYRCASSLDSGQPNTGELFFGEGSRLTVL.

CDR3 in DNA: TGTGCCAGCAGTCCCGACAGGGGGCGGACTGAAGCTTTCTTT. Translating it yields CASSPDRGRTEAFF. The rearrangement links TRBV6-5 to TRBJ1-1; 10 bases line up with TRBD1. CDR1 is MNHEY, CDR2 SVGAGI, per germline. The CDR3 has 14 amino acids. J was trimmed by 5 bases and V by 5 bases; bases with no gene match: 5.

This clone showed up just once. The CDR3 region has the DNA TGTGCCAGCTCGATTACTCCGAGCTCCTACAATGAGCAGTTCTTC. Translated, it gives CASSITPSSYNEQFF. The chain couples TRBV19 to TRBJ2-1, with D unresolved. Trimming cost V 9 bases and J 0 bases, with 15 bases left between them. Germline V gene data show CDR1 as LNHDA and CDR2 as SQIVND (reference sequence). This CDR3 region has 15 residues.

This clone was seen a single time. The chain has TRBV7-9 and TRBJ2-3; weak D call: TRBD2 (6 bases). The CDR3 runs 17 residues. V gave up 1 base and J gave up 9 bases, with 23 bases separating them. Germline-derived CDR1 and CDR2 are SEHNR and FQNEAQ (reference sequence). CDR3 nucleotide sequence: TGTGCCAGCAGCTTAGATGGGGGGAGCGGCCCCAAACGGACGCAGTATTTT. This codes for CASSLDGGSGPKRTQYF.

This chain links TRBV19 with TRBJ2-7; 10 bases line up with TRBD1. The J segment lost 5 bases and the V segment lost 4 bases, leaving 8 bases of the junction unmatched. The length of the CDR3 is 15 residues. Germline V gene data show CDR1 as LNHDA and CDR2 as SQIVND (reference sequence). The CDR3 region has the DNA TGTGCCAGTAGTAGACTTCCGGGACAGGGGAACGAGCAGTACTTC. Translating it yields CASSRLPGQGNEQYF.